This T cell receptor beta chain comes out of a study of blood T cell repertoires in COVID-19. Study-wide background: PBMCs, B-cell-depleted T cells, or T cells provided the cDNA or gDNA that made up the material.

The study assigned cohorts using participant-reported clinical history. What the recovered Cohort 3 donors had was two negative PCRs, clearance, or symptom resolution. The CDR3 is 19 residues long. Trimming stripped 3 bases from V and 4 bases from J, with 27 bases between. Germline-derived CDR1 and CDR2 are LNHDA and SQIVND (reference sequence). Profiling relied on immunoSEQ multiplex PCR, and the TCRdb table lists in-frame clones only, not all of them. The sample shows about 200,000 clones, 90% of them seen only once. The receptor was derived from a man younger than 40 who had recovered from COVID-19. Material for sequencing was PBMCs or T cells enriched from blood (not recorded which). This chain uses TRBV19 with TRBJ1-2; a weak D match, TRBD1 (6 bases). CDR3 in DNA: TGTGCCAGTAGTATTGGGGCCCAGGGGTGGCGAGCGCGTGGCTATGGCTACACCTTC. This encodes CASSIGAQGWRARGYGYTF. Combining the CDR3 with reference TRBV19 and TRBJ1-2 gives the whole variable domain DGGITQSPKYLFRKEGQNVTLSCEQNLNHDAMYWYRQDPGQGLRLIYYSQIVNDFQKGDIAEGYSVSREKKESFPLTVTSAQKNPTAFYLCASSIGAQGWRARGYGYTFGSGTRLTVV.